This record concerns one T cell receptor (beta chain) sequence. Its antigen is as yet unknown. Each CDR3 protein gets one entry after TCRdb re-called the reads with MiXCR. This table has 40,000 to 55,000 distinct CDR3 sequences, over 15% appearing once. CDR1 and CDR2 from the germline V gene are SGHAT and FQNNGV. This CDR3 comprises 15 residues. Germline trimming cut 0 bases from V and 3 bases from J; bases unmatched to any gene: 2. This specimen comes from a study of T cell repertoires in cytomegalovirus infection. Study in general: CMV epitopes used comprised recently identified HLA-C-restricted ones and well-studied HLA-B-restricted ones. Public TCR beta signatures marked donors with CMV infection and the matching HLA.

Notes on the study in general: CMV-specific HLA-C-restricted TCR beta clonotypes dominated the ex vivo response.

The V call is TRBV11-2, the J call TRBJ2-7, with 10 bases fitting TRBD2. The sequence came from a human donor in good health (CMV status not recorded). Some clones in this sample may be carry-over from other donors' samples. This specimen was CD8+ T cells from cultured PBMCs, taken from culture after CMV antigen stimulation. CDR3 region: CASSLEVAGGYEQYF. CDR3 coding DNA: TGTGCCAGCAGCTTAGAGGTAGCGGGAGGCTACGAGCAGTACTTC.